This passage covers 8 T cell receptor beta chains from one sample sequenced in a study of T-cell memory formation after mild COVID-19. TCRdb ran MiXCR on the 5' RACE reads and lists one entry per CDR3 protein. The sample shows about 560,000 distinct CDR3 sequences, about 22% of them seen only once. The sample consisted of PBMCs or a T cell subset sorted from them (not recorded which). These receptors all come from an adult woman who had mild COVID-19 (a few samples of this study predate the infection). Cell type and time point are not known.

This clonotype was counted only a few times. V is TRBV7-3 and J is TRBJ1-1, with 8 bases fitting TRBD1. The germline CDR1 and CDR2 sequences are SGHTA and FQGTGA. The CDR3 loop spans 15 amino acids. Trimming at V came to 0 bases and at J to 1 base, leaving 1 base not matched to a gene. The CDR3: CASSLTGTGNTEAFF. The CDR3 nucleotides are TGTGCCAGCAGCTTAACCGGGACAGGGAACACTGAAGCTTTCTTT.

The chain recombines TRBV6-2 or TRBV6-3 with TRBJ2-3, with TRBD2 matching 7 bases. The CDR3 consists of 13 residues. Germline values: CDR1 MNHEY, CDR2 SVGEGT. The ends lost 6 bases at V and 11 bases at J; junction bases unmatched: 11. In DNA, the CDR3 is TGTGCCAGCAGGCTCCCCGGACTAGAAAGGCAGTATTTT. Protein sequence: CASRLPGLERQYF.

This clonotype was seen more than once but under ten times. V is TRBV7-9 and J is TRBJ2-1; TRBD2 might be the D (6 bases). Per the germline V gene, CDR1 is SEHNR and CDR2 is FQNEAQ (reference sequence). This CDR3 region has 15 residues. V lost 5 bases, J lost 0 bases, and 11 bases lay in between. The CDR3, as DNA: TGTGCCAGCAGCCGCCGGGGGAGCTCCTACAATGAGCAGTTCTTC. Translating it yields CASSRRGSSYNEQFF.

There are a few counts of this clonotype. This chain uses TRBV29-1 with TRBJ1-4; D call uncertain. This CDR3 contains 12 residues. From germline, CDR1 is SQVTM and CDR2 ANQGSEA. With 4 bases removed from V and 8 bases from J, the gap between germline ends came to 11 bases. CDR3 sequence (DNA): TGCAGCGTTGTAGCGGACCGAGAAAAACTGTTTTTT. This encodes CSVVADREKLFF.

The genes are TRBV5-1 and TRBJ2-1; perhaps TRBD1 as D (6 bases). Trimming took off 2 bases at V and 3 bases at J, with 12 bases between the two ends. The CDR3 is made up of 15 amino acids. Germline assignment: CDR1 SGHRS and CDR2 YFSETQ. CDR3 region: CASSFVTGDYNEQFF. Written as DNA, the CDR3 is TGCGCCAGCAGCTTCGTGACAGGAGACTACAATGAGCAGTTCTTC.

The genes are TRBV24-1 and TRBJ2-1; 7 nucleotides agree with TRBD1. V lost 1 base to trimming and J lost 2 bases; unmatched junction nucleotides: 10. CDR1 is KGHDR and CDR2 is SFDVKD in the germline V gene. The CDR3 is 18 residues long. CDR3 sequence (DNA): TGTGCCACCAGTGATTTTGGGACCGACAGGGATGCCTACAATGAGCAGTTCTTC. It is translated as CATSDFGTDRDAYNEQFF.

The V and J genes are TRBV30 and TRBJ2-5; D remains unclear. V lost 0 bases to trimming and J lost 3 bases, with 8 bases between them. Germline V gives CDR1 GTSNPN, CDR2 SVGIG (reference sequence). The length of the CDR3 is 13 residues. CDR3 region: CAWSVQSEETQYF. The CDR3 DNA reads TGTGCCTGGAGTGTACAGTCTGAAGAGACCCAGTACTTC.

This clonotype came up a few times. This chain connects TRBV20-1 to TRBJ2-1; perhaps TRBD2 as D (5 bases). V dropped 4 bases and J dropped 5 bases, with 21 bases sitting between them. The CDR3 consists of 16 residues. The germline gives CDR1 DFQATT, CDR2 SNEGSKA (reference sequence). CDR3 protein: CSATSPGEGLHNEQFF. The DNA for the CDR3 is TGCAGTGCTACCAGCCCCGGGGAAGGGTTACACAATGAGCAGTTCTTC.